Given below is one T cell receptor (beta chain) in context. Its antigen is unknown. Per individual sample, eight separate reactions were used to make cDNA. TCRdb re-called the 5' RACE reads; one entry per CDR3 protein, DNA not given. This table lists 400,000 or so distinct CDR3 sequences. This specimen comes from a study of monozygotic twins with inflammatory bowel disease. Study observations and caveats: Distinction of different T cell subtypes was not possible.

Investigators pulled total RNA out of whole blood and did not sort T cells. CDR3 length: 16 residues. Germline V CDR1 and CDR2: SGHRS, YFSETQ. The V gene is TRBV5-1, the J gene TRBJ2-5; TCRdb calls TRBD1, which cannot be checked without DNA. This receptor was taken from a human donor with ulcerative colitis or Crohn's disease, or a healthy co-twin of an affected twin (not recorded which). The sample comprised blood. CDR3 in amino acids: CASSSPTGKPQETQYF.